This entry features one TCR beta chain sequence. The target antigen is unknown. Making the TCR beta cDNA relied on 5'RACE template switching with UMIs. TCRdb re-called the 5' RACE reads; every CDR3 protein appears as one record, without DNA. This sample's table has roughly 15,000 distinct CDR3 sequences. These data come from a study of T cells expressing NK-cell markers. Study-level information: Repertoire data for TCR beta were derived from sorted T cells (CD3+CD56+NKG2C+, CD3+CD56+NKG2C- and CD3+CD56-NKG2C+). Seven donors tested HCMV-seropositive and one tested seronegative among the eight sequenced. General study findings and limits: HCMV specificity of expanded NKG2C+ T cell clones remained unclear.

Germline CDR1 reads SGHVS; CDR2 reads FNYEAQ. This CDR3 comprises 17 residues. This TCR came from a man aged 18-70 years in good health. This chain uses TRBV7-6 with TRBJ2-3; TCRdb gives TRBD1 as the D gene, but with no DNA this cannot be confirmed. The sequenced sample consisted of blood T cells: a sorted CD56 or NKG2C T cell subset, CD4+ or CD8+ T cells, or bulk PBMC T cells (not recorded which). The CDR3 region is CASSLVESGTTTDTQYF.